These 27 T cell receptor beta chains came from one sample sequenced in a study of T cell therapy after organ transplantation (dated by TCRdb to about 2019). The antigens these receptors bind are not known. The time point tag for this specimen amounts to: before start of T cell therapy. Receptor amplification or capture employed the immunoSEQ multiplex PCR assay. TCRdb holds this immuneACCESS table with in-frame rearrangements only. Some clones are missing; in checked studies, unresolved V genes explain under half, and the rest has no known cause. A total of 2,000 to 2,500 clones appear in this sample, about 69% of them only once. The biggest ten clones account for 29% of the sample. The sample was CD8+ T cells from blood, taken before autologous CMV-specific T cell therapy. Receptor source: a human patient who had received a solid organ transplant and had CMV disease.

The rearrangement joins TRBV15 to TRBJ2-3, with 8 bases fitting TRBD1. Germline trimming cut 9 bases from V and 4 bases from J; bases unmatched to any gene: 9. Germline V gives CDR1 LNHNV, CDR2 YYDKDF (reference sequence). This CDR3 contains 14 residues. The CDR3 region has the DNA TGTGCCACTTCAGGGGGCGCAGGGCCAGATACGCAGTATTTT. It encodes CATSGGAGPDTQYF.

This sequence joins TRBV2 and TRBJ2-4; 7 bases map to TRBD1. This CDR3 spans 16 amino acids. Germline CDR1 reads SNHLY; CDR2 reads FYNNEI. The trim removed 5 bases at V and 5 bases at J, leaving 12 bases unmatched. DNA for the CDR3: TGTGCCAGCAGTAATCATCCGGGACAGCAAGAAAACATTCAGTACTTC. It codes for CASSNHPGQQENIQYF. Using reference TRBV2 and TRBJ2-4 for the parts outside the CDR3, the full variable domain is EPEVTQTPSHQVTQMGQEVILRCVPISNHLYFYWYRQILGQKVEFLVSFYNNEISEKSEIFDDQFSVERPDGSNFTLKIRSTKLEDSAMYFCASSNHPGQQENIQYFGAGTRLSVL.

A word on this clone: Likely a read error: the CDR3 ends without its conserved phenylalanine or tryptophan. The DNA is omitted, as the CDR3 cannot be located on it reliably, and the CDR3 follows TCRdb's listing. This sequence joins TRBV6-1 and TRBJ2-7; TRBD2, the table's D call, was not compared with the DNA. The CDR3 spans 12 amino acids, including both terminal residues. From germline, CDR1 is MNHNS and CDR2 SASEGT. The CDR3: CASSPGLATAFY.

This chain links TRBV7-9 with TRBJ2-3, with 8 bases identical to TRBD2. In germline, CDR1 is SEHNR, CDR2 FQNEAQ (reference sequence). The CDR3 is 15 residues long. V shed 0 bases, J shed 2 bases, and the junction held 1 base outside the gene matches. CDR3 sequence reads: CASSLAGGDTDTQYF. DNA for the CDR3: TGTGCCAGCAGCTTAGCCGGGGGGGACACAGATACGCAGTATTTT.

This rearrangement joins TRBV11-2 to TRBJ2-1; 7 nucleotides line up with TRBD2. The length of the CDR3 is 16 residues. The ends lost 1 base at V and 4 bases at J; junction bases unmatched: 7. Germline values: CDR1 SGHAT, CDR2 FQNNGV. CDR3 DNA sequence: TGTGCCAGCAGCTTAGTCCCTAGCGGACTATACAATGAGCAGTTCTTC. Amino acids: CASSLVPSGLYNEQFF.

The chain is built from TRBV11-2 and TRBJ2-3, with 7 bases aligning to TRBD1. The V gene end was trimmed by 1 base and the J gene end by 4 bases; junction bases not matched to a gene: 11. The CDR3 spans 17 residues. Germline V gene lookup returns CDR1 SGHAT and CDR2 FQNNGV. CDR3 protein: CASSLAVQGLRADTQYF. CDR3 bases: TGTGCCAGCAGCTTAGCGGTACAGGGGTTAAGGGCAGATACGCAGTATTTT.

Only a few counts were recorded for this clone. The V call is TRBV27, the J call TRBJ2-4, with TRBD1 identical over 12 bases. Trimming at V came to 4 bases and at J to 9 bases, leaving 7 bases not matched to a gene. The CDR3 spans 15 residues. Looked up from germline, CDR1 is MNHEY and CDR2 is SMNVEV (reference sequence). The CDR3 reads CASSYGTGGEGIQYF. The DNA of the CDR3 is TGTGCCAGCAGTTACGGGACAGGGGGCGAGGGCATTCAGTACTTC.

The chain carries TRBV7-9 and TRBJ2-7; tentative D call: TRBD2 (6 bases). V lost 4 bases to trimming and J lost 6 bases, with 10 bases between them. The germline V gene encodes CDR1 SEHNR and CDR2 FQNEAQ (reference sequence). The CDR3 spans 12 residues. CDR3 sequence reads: CASSSGLSEQYF. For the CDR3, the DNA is TGTGCCAGCAGCTCGGGACTGTCCGAGCAGTACTTC.

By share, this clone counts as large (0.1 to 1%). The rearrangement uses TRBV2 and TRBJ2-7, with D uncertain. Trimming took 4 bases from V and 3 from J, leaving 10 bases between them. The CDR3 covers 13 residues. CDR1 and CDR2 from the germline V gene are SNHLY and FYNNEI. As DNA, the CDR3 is TGTGCCAGCAGTGCTATTCCCTACTACGAGCAGTACTTC. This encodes CASSAIPYYEQYF.

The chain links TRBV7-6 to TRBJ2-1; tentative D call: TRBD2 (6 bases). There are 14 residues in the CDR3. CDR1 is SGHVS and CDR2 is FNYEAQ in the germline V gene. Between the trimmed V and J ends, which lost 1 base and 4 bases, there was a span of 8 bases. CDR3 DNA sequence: TGTGCCAGCAGCTTAGGGGCGGGATACAATGAGCAGTTCTTC. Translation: CASSLGAGYNEQFF.

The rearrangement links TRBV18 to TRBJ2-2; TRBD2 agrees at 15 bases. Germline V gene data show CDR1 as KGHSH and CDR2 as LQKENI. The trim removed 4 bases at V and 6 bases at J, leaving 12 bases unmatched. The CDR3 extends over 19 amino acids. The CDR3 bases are TGTGCCAGCTCACACCGGGACCCGGGACTAGCGGGAGGAGCCGGGGAGCTGTTTTTT. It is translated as CASSHRDPGLAGGAGELFF.

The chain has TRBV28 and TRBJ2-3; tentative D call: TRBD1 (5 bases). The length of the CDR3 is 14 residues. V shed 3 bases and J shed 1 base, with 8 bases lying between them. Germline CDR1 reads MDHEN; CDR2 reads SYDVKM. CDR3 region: CASSFLQGTDTQYF. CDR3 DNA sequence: TGTGCCAGCAGTTTCCTACAGGGCACAGATACGCAGTATTTT.

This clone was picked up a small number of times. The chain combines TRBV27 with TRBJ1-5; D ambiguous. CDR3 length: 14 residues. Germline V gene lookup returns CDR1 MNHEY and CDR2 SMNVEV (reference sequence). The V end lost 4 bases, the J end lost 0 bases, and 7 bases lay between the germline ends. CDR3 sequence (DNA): TGTGCCAGCAGTTCACCCCATAGCAATCAGCCCCAGCATTTT. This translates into CASSSPHSNQPQHF.

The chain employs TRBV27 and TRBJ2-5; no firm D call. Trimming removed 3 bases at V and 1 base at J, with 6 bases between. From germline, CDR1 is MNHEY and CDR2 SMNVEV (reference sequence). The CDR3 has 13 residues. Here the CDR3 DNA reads TGTGCCAGCAGTTTTGCAGGCCAAGAGACCCAGTACTTC. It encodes CASSFAGQETQYF.

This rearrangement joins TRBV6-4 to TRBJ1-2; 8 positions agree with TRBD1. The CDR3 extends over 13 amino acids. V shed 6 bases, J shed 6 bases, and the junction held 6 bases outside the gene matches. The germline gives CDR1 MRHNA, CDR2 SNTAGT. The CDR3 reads CASSLTGENGYTF. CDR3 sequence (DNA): TGTGCCAGCAGCCTGACAGGGGAGAATGGCTACACCTTC.

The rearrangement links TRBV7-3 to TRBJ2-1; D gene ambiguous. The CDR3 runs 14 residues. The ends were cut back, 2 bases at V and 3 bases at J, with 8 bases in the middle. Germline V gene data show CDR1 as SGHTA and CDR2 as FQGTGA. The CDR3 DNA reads TGTGCCAGCAGCTTATCGTCAGACTACAATGAGCAGTTCTTC. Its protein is CASSLSSDYNEQFF.

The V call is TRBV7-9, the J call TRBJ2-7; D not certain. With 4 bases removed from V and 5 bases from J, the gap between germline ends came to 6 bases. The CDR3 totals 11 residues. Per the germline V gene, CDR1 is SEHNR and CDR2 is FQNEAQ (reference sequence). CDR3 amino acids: CASSSSNEQYV. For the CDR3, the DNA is TGTGCCAGCAGCTCCAGCAACGAGCAGTACGTC.

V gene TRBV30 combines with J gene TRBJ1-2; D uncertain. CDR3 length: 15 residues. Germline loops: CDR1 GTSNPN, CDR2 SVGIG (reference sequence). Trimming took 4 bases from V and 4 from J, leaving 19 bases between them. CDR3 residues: CAWISEYRKTYGYTF. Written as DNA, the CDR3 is TGTGCCTGGATTAGCGAGTATAGAAAGACCTATGGCTACACCTTC.

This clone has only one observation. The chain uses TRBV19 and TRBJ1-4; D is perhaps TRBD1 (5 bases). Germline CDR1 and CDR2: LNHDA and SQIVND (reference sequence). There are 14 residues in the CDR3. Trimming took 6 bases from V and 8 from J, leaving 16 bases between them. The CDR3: CASSTDRPREKLFF. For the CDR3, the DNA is TGTGCCAGTAGCACAGACAGACCGAGGGAAAAACTGTTTTTT.

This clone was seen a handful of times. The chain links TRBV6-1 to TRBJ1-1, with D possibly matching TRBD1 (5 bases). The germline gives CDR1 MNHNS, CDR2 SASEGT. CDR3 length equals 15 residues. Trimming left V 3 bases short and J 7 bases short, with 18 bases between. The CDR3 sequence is CASSDAVGRRVEAFF. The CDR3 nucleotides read TGTGCCAGCAGTGATGCCGTGGGGCGCAGGGTTGAAGCTTTCTTT.

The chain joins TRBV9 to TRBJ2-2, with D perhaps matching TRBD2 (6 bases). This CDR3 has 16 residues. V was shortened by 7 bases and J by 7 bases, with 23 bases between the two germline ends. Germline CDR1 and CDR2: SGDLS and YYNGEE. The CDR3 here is CASAPMASGGIGELFF. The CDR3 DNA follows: TGTGCCAGCGCCCCTATGGCCTCTGGGGGGATCGGGGAGCTGTTTTTT.

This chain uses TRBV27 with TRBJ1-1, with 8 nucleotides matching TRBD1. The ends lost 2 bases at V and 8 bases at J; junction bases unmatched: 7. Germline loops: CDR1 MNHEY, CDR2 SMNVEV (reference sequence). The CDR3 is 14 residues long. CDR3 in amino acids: CASSLGTGGREAFF. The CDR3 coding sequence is TGTGCCAGCAGTTTAGGTACAGGGGGTCGAGAAGCTTTCTTT.

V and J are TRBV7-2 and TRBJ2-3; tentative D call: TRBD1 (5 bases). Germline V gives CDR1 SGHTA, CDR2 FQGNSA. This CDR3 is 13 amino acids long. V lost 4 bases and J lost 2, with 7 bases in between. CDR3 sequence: CASSSTVTDTQYF. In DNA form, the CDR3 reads TGTGCCAGCAGCTCGACAGTCACAGATACGCAGTATTTT.

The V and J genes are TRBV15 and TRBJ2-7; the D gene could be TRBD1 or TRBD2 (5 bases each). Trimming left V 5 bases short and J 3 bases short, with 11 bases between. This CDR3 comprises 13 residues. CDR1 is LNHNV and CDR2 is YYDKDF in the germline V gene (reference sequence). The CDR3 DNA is TGTGCCACCAGCGTGGGACGGAACTACGAGCAGTACGTC. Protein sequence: CATSVGRNYEQYV.

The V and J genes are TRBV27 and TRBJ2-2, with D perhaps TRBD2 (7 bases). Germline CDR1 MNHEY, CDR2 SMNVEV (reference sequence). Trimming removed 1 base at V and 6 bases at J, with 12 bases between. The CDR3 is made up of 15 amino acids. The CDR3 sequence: CASSLYGEGAGELFF. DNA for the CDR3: TGTGCCAGCAGTTTATACGGGGAGGGGGCCGGGGAGCTGTTTTTT.

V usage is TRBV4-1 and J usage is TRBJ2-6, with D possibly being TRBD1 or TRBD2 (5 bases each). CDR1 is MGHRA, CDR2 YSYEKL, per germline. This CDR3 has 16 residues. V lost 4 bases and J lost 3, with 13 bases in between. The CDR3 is CASSPLGAGGANVLTF. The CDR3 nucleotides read TGCGCCAGCAGCCCCCTCGGGGCAGGTGGGGCCAACGTCCTGACTTTC.

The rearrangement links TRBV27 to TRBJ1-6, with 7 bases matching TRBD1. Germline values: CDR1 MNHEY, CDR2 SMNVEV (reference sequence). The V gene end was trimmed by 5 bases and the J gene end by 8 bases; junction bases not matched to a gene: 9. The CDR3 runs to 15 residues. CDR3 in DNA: TGTGCCAGCAGTACCCTCACAGGGGTTGATTCACCCCTCCACTTT. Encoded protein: CASSTLTGVDSPLHF.